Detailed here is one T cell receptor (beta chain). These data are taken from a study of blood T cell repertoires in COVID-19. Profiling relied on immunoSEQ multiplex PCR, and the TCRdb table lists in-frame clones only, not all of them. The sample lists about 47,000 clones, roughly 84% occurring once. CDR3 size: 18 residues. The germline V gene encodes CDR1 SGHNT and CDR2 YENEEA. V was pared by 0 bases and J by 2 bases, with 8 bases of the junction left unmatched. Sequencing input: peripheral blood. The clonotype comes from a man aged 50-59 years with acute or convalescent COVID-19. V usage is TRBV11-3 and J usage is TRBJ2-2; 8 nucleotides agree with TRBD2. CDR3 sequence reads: CASSLDLRAGVNTGELFF. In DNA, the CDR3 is TGTGCCAGCAGCTTAGATCTGAGAGCGGGGGTAAACACCGGGGAGCTGTTTTTT.